One and the same sample provided the 25 T cell receptor beta chains below, sequenced in a study of T cells after yellow fever vaccination. TCRdb reanalysed the 5' RACE reads using MiXCR and keeps one entry per CDR3 protein. The sample has tens of thousands of distinct CDR3 sequences; 4.5% to 7.5% are singletons. The sample was CD4+ T cells sorted from PBMCs, taken more than 13 days after the first yellow fever vaccination. These receptor sequences come from a man aged 18 to 30 who received the YFV17D yellow fever vaccine.

This clonotype was counted many times. This rearrangement joins TRBV6-6 to TRBJ2-5; a possible D gene is TRBD1 (6 bases). CDR1 is MNHNY, CDR2 SVGAGI, per germline (reference sequence). This CDR3 region has 13 residues. Trimming removed 9 bases from V and 5 bases from J, with 16 bases in between. CDR3 region: CASVRGGGETQYF. The DNA for the CDR3 is TGTGCCAGTGTCAGAGGGGGTGGGGAGACCCAGTACTTC.

This clonotype has ten or more counts. The genes are TRBV6-1 and TRBJ2-2; 7 nucleotides match TRBD2. The CDR3 loop spans 15 amino acids. Germline V CDR1 and CDR2: MNHNS, SASEGT. The trim removed 6 bases at V and 4 bases at J, leaving 8 bases unmatched. DNA of the CDR3: TGTGCCAGCAGCCCCCTGCCGGGGGGCACCGGGGAGCTGTTTTTT. It specifies CASSPLPGGTGELFF.

Concerning this clonotype: One base away lies a much larger clone, so this may be a sequencing read error. The chain couples TRBV20-1 to TRBJ2-3; TRBD2 matches 7 bases. This CDR3 comprises 13 residues. Germline CDR1 DFQATT, CDR2 SNEGSKA (reference sequence). Unmatched junction bases numbered 4, after V lost 1 base and J lost 6 bases. The CDR3: CSARGGGSDTQYF. The DNA for the CDR3 is TGCAGTGCTAGAGGGGGGGGTAGTGATACGCAGTATTTT.

This clonotype was recorded many times. The chain couples TRBV20-1 to TRBJ2-3; a possible D gene is TRBD1 (6 bases). Germline V lookup: CDR1 DFQATT, CDR2 SNEGSKA (reference sequence). The CDR3 is 14 amino acids. V lost 2 bases to trimming and J lost 8 bases, with 17 bases between them. The CDR3 spells CSARRPGGQRTQYF. The CDR3, as DNA: TGCAGTGCTAGACGGCCTGGGGGACAACGTACGCAGTATTTT.

In its sample, this clonotype was seen many times. This chain links TRBV6-1 with TRBJ2-7; D is undetermined. CDR3 length: 15 residues. V gave up 5 bases and J gave up 3 bases, with 17 bases separating them. The germline V gene has CDR1 MNHNS and CDR2 SASEGT. CDR3 protein: CASSKGSSMVYEQYF. The DNA of the CDR3 is TGTGCCAGCAGTAAGGGTTCCTCTATGGTCTACGAGCAGTACTTC.

This clonotype has a count of ten or more. The rearrangement uses TRBV2 and TRBJ1-1; D possibly corresponds to TRBD1 (6 bases). The germline CDR1 and CDR2 sequences are SNHLY and FYNNEI. V was cut by 0 bases and J by 0 bases, with 11 bases left in between. There are 16 residues in the CDR3. The chain's CDR3 is CASSEASGAMNTEAFF. The CDR3 DNA sequence: TGTGCCAGCAGTGAAGCTTCAGGGGCCATGAACACTGAAGCTTTCTTT.

In its sample, this clonotype was seen many times. The V call is TRBV7-2, the J call TRBJ1-5; D is perhaps TRBD1 (5 bases). The CDR3 spans 16 residues. V was shortened by 7 bases and J by 0 bases, with 16 bases between the two germline ends. Germline assignment: CDR1 SGHTA and CDR2 FQGNSA. The CDR3 loop reads CASKTAGGYSNQPQHF. CDR3 in DNA: TGTGCCAGCAAGACGGCGGGGGGATATAGCAATCAGCCCCAGCATTTT.

This clonotype was seen many times. This chain links TRBV30 with TRBJ2-1; D perhaps matches TRBD2 (5 bases). V lost 1 base to trimming and J lost 6 bases, with 10 bases between them. The CDR3 runs 13 residues. The V gene's germline CDR1 is GTSNPN and CDR2 SVGIG (reference sequence). The CDR3 DNA reads as TGTGCCTGGAGTGCGGGGTACGGCAATGAGCAGTTCTTC. The encoded protein is CAWSAGYGNEQFF. Full variable domain (remainder filled in from reference TRBV30 and TRBJ2-1): SQTIHQWPATLVQPVGSPLSLECTVEGTSNPNLYWYRQAAGRGLQLLFYSVGIGQISSEVPQNLSASRPQDRQFILSSKKLLLSDSGFYLCAWSAGYGNEQFFGPGTRLTVL.

This clonotype has a count of ten or more. The chain combines TRBV5-1 with TRBJ1-4, with unresolved D. The CDR3 has 15 amino acids. Germline V CDR1 and CDR2: SGHRS, YFSETQ. Trimming left V 2 bases short and J 0 bases short, with 8 bases between. CDR3 loop: CASSLSGTTNEKLFF. The CDR3 nucleotides are TGCGCCAGCAGCTTATCCGGCACAACTAATGAAAAACTGTTTTTT.

This clonotype has a handful of counts. The chain recombines TRBV20-1 with TRBJ1-1; D ambiguous. This CDR3 contains 13 residues. V was pared by 1 base and J by 6 bases, with 12 bases between. Germline CDR1 is DFQATT and CDR2 is SNEGSKA (reference sequence). In DNA form, the CDR3 reads TGCAGTGCTAGAGCAGGTGCGGCGTCTGAAGCTTTCTTT. It yields the protein CSARAGAASEAFF.

This clonotype was recorded many times. The rearrangement uses TRBV5-1 and TRBJ2-3, with a tentative D call TRBD1 (7 bases). From germline, CDR1 is SGHRS and CDR2 YFSETQ. This CDR3 spans 12 amino acids. The V end was cut by 4 bases, the J end by 7 bases, with 10 bases between. CDR3 protein: CASSAGQNTQYF. The DNA of the CDR3 is TGCGCCAGCAGCGCGGGACAGAATACGCAGTATTTT. Variable domain in full (rest from reference TRBV5-1 and TRBJ2-3): KAGVTQTPRYLIKTRGQQVTLSCSPISGHRSVSWYQQTPGQGLQFLFEYFSETQRNKGNFPGRFSGRQFSNSRSEMNVSTLELGDSALYLCASSAGQNTQYFGPGTRLTVL.

This clonotype was recorded many times. The chain is built from TRBV7-3 and TRBJ2-1; D not resolved. Germline V gene sequence: CDR1 SGHTA, CDR2 FQGTGA. The length of the CDR3 is 13 residues. V was pared by 5 bases and J by 4 bases, with 9 bases between. CDR3 nucleotides: TGTGCCAGCAGCCCCCCCCCTTACAATGAGCAGTTCTTC. It encodes CASSPPPYNEQFF. Filled out from reference TRBV7-3 and TRBJ2-1, the complete variable domain reads GAGVSQTPSNKVTEKGKYVELRCDPISGHTALYWYRQSLGQGPEFLIYFQGTGAADDSGLPNDRFFAVRPEGSVSTLKIQRTERGDSAVYLCASSPPPYNEQFFGPGTRLTVL.

This clonotype appeared many times. The V gene is TRBV7-9, the J gene TRBJ1-2; the D gene is possibly TRBD1 (5 bases). V lost 8 bases and J 1 base, leaving 17 bases between the germline ends. This CDR3 region has 15 residues. The germline V gene has CDR1 SEHNR and CDR2 FQNEAQ (reference sequence). The CDR3 loop is CASVPLQGGNYGYTF. The CDR3 nucleotides read TGTGCCAGCGTTCCGCTCCAGGGAGGTAACTATGGCTACACCTTC.

This clonotype was counted ten times or more. The chain couples TRBV5-1 to TRBJ2-5; tentatively, D is TRBD2 (6 bases). There are 15 residues in the CDR3. V lost 1 base, J lost 4 bases, and 14 bases lay in between. Germline CDR1 SGHRS, CDR2 YFSETQ. CDR3 DNA: TGCGCCAGCAGCTTGCGGCCTAGCGTCGGAGAGACCCAGTACTTC. The encoded protein is CASSLRPSVGETQYF.

This clonotype has at least ten counts. V usage is TRBV7-8 and J usage is TRBJ2-4, with D unresolved. V was shortened by 1 base and J by 0 bases, with 13 bases between the two germline ends. Per germline, CDR1 SGHVS and CDR2 FQNEAQ. This CDR3 is 17 amino acids long. CDR3 residues: CASSLGRASIAKNIQYF. The CDR3 coding sequence is TGTGCCAGCAGCTTAGGAAGGGCCAGCATAGCCAAAAACATTCAGTACTTC.

At least ten counts were recorded for this clonotype. The V and J genes are TRBV7-9 and TRBJ2-1; 11 bases line up with TRBD2. Trimming cost V 5 bases and J 2 bases; bases outside gene matches: 5. The germline gives CDR1 SEHNR, CDR2 FQNEAQ (reference sequence). The CDR3 totals 16 residues. As DNA, the CDR3 is TGTGCCAGCAGCACGGGGACTAGCGGAGCCTACAATGAGCAGTTCTTC. It codes for CASSTGTSGAYNEQFF.

This clonotype has ten or more counts. The chain uses TRBV25-1 and TRBJ2-1; the D gene is possibly TRBD2 (7 bases). In germline, CDR1 is MGHDK, CDR2 SYGVNS. Trimming took 9 bases from V and 9 from J, leaving 18 bases between them. The length of the CDR3 is 13 residues. The DNA of the CDR3 is TGTGCCAGTCGTTTGTCCGGGGGGCCTGAGCAGTTCTTC. It translates to CASRLSGGPEQFF.

The table lists this clonotype with many counts. The rearrangement uses TRBV4-2 and TRBJ2-2; D call uncertain. Trimming pared 0 bases from V and 6 bases from J, leaving 8 bases between. This CDR3 is built from 14 residues. In germline, CDR1 is LGHNA, CDR2 YNFKEQ. The CDR3 DNA follows: TGTGCCAGCAGCCAAGATTCGGCTTCCGGGGAGCTGTTTTTT. Translation gives CASSQDSASGELFF.

This clonotype has a count of ten or more. The gene calls are TRBV7-2 and TRBJ1-1; D is uncertain. There are 14 residues in the CDR3. Trimming removed 5 bases at V and 0 bases at J, with 10 bases between. Germline CDR1 SGHTA, CDR2 FQGNSA. CDR3 sequence: CASSPRQLNTEAFF. The CDR3 nucleotides read TGTGCCAGCAGCCCTAGACAACTGAACACTGAAGCTTTCTTT.

This clonotype was counted many times. The chain combines TRBV7-2 with TRBJ2-7, with D unclear. Trimming pared 1 base from V and 7 bases from J, leaving 14 bases between. Germline loops: CDR1 SGHTA, CDR2 FQGNSA. CDR3 length equals 14 residues. CDR3: CASSLGAGPWEQYV. The CDR3 bases are TGTGCCAGCAGCTTAGGGGCAGGTCCTTGGGAGCAGTACGTC.

This clonotype was seen ten or more times. The DNA of the CDR3 is TGCAGTGCTAGAGATCCCCGTACCTACGAGCAGTACGTC. It is translated as CSARDPRTYEQYV. The genes are TRBV20-1 and TRBJ2-7, with D unresolved. V shed 0 bases and J shed 2 bases, with 8 bases lying between them. Germline assignment: CDR1 DFQATT and CDR2 SNEGSKA (reference sequence). This CDR3 has 13 residues.

This clonotype showed up many times. The rearrangement joins TRBV5-6 to TRBJ2-3; D is unclear. V was cut by 3 bases and J by 6 bases, with 5 bases left in between. CDR1 and CDR2 from the germline V gene are SGHDT and YYEEEE. The length of the CDR3 is 11 residues. DNA of the CDR3: TGTGCCAGCAGCTGGGTGGATACGCAGTATTTT. Protein sequence: CASSWVDTQYF.

There are many counts of this clonotype. This chain connects TRBV5-1 to TRBJ2-2, with TRBD2 matching over 8 bases. The germline gives CDR1 SGHRS, CDR2 YFSETQ. This CDR3 has 15 residues. With V trimmed by 6 bases and J by 2 bases, 6 bases remained unmatched. The DNA for the CDR3 is TGCGCCAGCACGGACGGGGGGGCCAACACCGGGGAGCTGTTTTTT. Amino acids: CASTDGGANTGELFF. The full variable domain, completed using reference TRBV5-1 and TRBJ2-2, is KAGVTQTPRYLIKTRGQQVTLSCSPISGHRSVSWYQQTPGQGLQFLFEYFSETQRNKGNFPGRFSGRQFSNSRSEMNVSTLELGDSALYLCASTDGGANTGELFFGEGSRLTVL.

This clonotype was picked up many times. The V and J genes are TRBV7-9 and TRBJ2-7; 11 positions agree with TRBD1. The germline V gene encodes CDR1 SEHNR and CDR2 FQNEAQ (reference sequence). The V and J ends lost 4 bases and 6 bases, in that order; junction bases with no gene match: 11. CDR3 length equals 16 residues. The CDR3 is CASSSRGGQGASEQYF. CDR3 DNA sequence: TGTGCCAGCAGCTCCCGGGGAGGACAGGGGGCTTCCGAGCAGTACTTC.

The table lists this clonotype with many counts. The chain uses TRBV5-1 and TRBJ1-5; 8 nucleotides agree with TRBD1. From germline, CDR1 is SGHRS and CDR2 YFSETQ. This CDR3 comprises 15 residues. The J segment lost 9 bases and the V segment lost 4 bases, leaving 12 bases of the junction unmatched. The CDR3 sequence: CASSPDGQGQGPQHF. CDR3 nucleotides: TGCGCCAGCAGCCCGGACGGACAGGGCCAAGGGCCCCAGCATTTT.